This T cell receptor beta chain was recorded in a study of identical twins. Germline loops: CDR1 PRHDT, CDR2 FYEKMQ (reference sequence). The CDR3 has 18 residues. Trimming cost V 11 bases and J 4 bases; bases outside gene matches: 18. Comments on this clonotype: Antigen specificity is unknown.

Regarding the study as a whole: Alpha sequences out of frame and shared by twins had excess low generation probability. For cord blood, abundant beta clonotypes had fewer insertions, unlike memory repertoires, which showed none. Modelling underestimated the level of out-of-frame TCR alpha sharing observed in monozygotic twins.

Unique molecular identifiers were present on cDNA, and template switching added a universal primer site. Each CDR3 protein is one row after TCRdb ran MiXCR on the 5' RACE reads. Of a few hundred thousand distinct CDR3 sequences in the sample, approximately 9.6% are singletons; the top ten hold roughly 3%. These sequences were also reported in another study, on yellow fever vaccine responses in identical twins.

Input material: PBMCs. This TCR derives from a woman aged 18-29 years in good health. The rearrangement links TRBV13 to TRBJ2-1; 12 nucleotides align to TRBD2. As DNA, the CDR3 is TGTGCCCTCAGAAAGAGACTAGCGGGGGCCCTACGGTACAATGAGCAGTTCTTC. Encoded protein: CALRKRLAGALRYNEQFF. The whole variable domain, filled in from reference TRBV13 and TRBJ2-1, reads AAGVIQSPRHLIKEKRETATLKCYPIPRHDTVYWYQQGPGQDPQFLISFYEKMQSDKGSIPDRFSAQQFSDYHSELNMSSLELGDSALYFCALRKRLAGALRYNEQFFGPGTRLTVL.